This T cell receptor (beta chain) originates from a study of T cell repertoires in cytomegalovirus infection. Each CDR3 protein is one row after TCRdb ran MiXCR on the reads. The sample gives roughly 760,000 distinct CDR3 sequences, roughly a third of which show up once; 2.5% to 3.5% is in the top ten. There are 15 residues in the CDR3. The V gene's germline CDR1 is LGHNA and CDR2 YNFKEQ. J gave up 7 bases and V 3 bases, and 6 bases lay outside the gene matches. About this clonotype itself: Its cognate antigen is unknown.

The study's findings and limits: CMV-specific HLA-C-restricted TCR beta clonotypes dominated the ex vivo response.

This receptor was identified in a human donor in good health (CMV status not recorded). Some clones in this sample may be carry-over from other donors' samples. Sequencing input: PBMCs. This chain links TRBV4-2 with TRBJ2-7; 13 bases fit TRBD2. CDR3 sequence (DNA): TGTGCCAGCAGCCAGGAACTAGCGGGAGGGCGGGAGCAGTACTTC. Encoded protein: CASSQELAGGREQYF.